The 29 T cell receptor beta chains below were found in one sample sequenced in a study of technical replicates of blood from a few donors. Some clones are missing from TCRdb's copy, which holds only in-frame ones; the method was immunoSEQ multiplex PCR. The profile shows about 12,000 clones, roughly 79% of them singletons. The sequenced sample consisted of PBMCs. Receptors were obtained from a human donor in good health.

The chain couples TRBV7-9 to TRBJ1-3, with a possible D match to TRBD1 (5 bases). The germline CDR1 and CDR2 sequences are SEHNR and FQNEAQ (reference sequence). Trimming pared 6 bases from V and 1 base from J, leaving 7 bases between. CDR3 length: 13 residues. The chain's CDR3 is CASRGVSGNTIYF. The CDR3 DNA reads TGTGCCAGCAGAGGGGTGTCTGGAAACACCATATATTTT.

The chain uses TRBV5-1 and TRBJ1-1; unclear D gene. The CDR3 totals 13 residues. Trimming took 2 bases from V and 4 from J, leaving 9 bases between them. Looked up from germline, CDR1 is SGHRS and CDR2 is YFSETQ. The CDR3 protein is CASSFRLFTEAFF. In nucleotides, the CDR3 is TGCGCCAGCAGCTTCAGGCTGTTCACTGAAGCTTTCTTT.

This clone was seen a handful of times. The genes are TRBV5-1 and TRBJ1-2, with a tentative D call TRBD1 (6 bases). V lost 0 bases to trimming and J lost 7 bases, with 13 bases between them. CDR1 and CDR2 (germline): SGHRS, YFSETQ. The CDR3 length is 14 residues. In DNA, the CDR3 is TGCGCCAGCAGCTTGGGTCAAGGGGGTTTTGGCTACACCTTC. Translation: CASSLGQGGFGYTF.

V is TRBV5-4 and J is TRBJ2-5; 8 bases map to TRBD1. J was trimmed by 2 bases and V by 4 bases; bases with no gene match: 7. Germline-derived CDR1 and CDR2 are SGHNT and YYREEE (reference sequence). The length of the CDR3 is 15 residues. The CDR3 here is CASSVAGTGQETQYF. Written as DNA, the CDR3 is TGTGCCAGCAGCGTCGCCGGGACAGGACAAGAGACCCAGTACTTC.

The chain carries TRBV6-5 and TRBJ1-3, with 9 bases lining up with TRBD1. Germline CDR1 and CDR2: MNHEY and SVGAGI. V lost 6 bases and J lost 2; bases outside the gene matches: 5. The CDR3 sequence is 15 residues long. The chain's CDR3 is CASRATGGTGNTIYF. CDR3 nucleotide sequence: TGTGCCAGCAGGGCGACAGGGGGTACTGGAAACACCATATATTTT.

This clone was found a few times. This chain joins TRBV2 and TRBJ1-5, with TRBD1 as a possible D gene (5 bases). Germline assignment: CDR1 SNHLY and CDR2 FYNNEI. The V end lost 2 bases, the J end lost 0 bases, and 5 bases lay between the germline ends. The CDR3 length is 14 residues. CDR3 nucleotides: TGTGCCAGCAGTGAACAGGGTAGCAATCAGCCCCAGCATTTT. This translates into CASSEQGSNQPQHF. Full variable domain (rest looked up from reference TRBV2 and TRBJ1-5): EPEVTQTPSHQVTQMGQEVILRCVPISNHLYFYWYRQILGQKVEFLVSFYNNEISEKSEIFDDQFSVERPDGSNFTLKIRSTKLEDSAMYFCASSEQGSNQPQHFGDGTRLSIL.

This clone was observed a single time. The CDR3 DNA reads TGTGCCAGTAGTATAGACCTTTCTAATGAGCAGTTCTTC. This sequence encodes CASSIDLSNEQFF. V usage is TRBV19 and J usage is TRBJ2-1; the D is unclear. This CDR3 is built from 13 residues. Trimming removed 0 bases from V and 7 bases from J, with 7 bases in between. Germline CDR1 is LNHDA and CDR2 is SQIVND (reference sequence).

The chain employs TRBV14 and TRBJ2-1; 13 bases map to TRBD2. V was clipped by 4 bases and J by 5 bases; unmatched bases: 5. The CDR3 loop spans 16 amino acids. Germline values: CDR1 SGHDN, CDR2 FVKESK. The CDR3 protein is CASSPRGLAGNNEQFF. The CDR3 DNA reads TGTGCCAGCAGCCCAAGGGGACTAGCGGGAAACAATGAGCAGTTCTTC. The full variable domain, in which reference TRBV14 and TRBJ2-1 provide the parts outside the CDR3, is EAGVTQFPSHSVIEKGQTVTLRCDPISGHDNLYWYRRVMGKEIKFLLHFVKESKQDESGMPNNRFLAERTGGTYSTLKVQPAELEDSGVYFCASSPRGLAGNNEQFFGPGTRLTVL.

V usage is TRBV29-1 and J usage is TRBJ1-2, with D perhaps matching TRBD1 (6 bases). CDR1 is SQVTM and CDR2 is ANQGSEA in the germline V gene. Trimming left V 6 bases short and J 4 bases short, with 9 bases between. This CDR3 is built from 11 residues. For the CDR3, the DNA is TGCAGCGTCGCGGACAGCTATGGCTACACCTTC. It yields the protein CSVADSYGYTF.

This clone was recorded once. The chain combines TRBV30 with TRBJ1-3; 7 nucleotides agree with TRBD1. Germline values: CDR1 GTSNPN, CDR2 SVGIG (reference sequence). The trim removed 5 bases at V and 3 bases at J, leaving 4 bases unmatched. This CDR3 has 13 amino acids. The CDR3 is CAWHRDSGNTIYF. The CDR3 DNA sequence: TGTGCCTGGCACCGGGACAGTGGAAACACCATATATTTT.

This clone was found a few times. The rearrangement uses TRBV28 and TRBJ2-1, with TRBD2 identical over 14 bases. V was clipped by 7 bases and J by 8 bases; unmatched bases: 4. Germline CDR1 is MDHEN and CDR2 is SYDVKM. This CDR3 contains 14 residues. CDR3 region: CASIGTSGSYEQFF. The CDR3 DNA is TGTGCCAGCATTGGGACTAGCGGGAGTTATGAGCAGTTCTTC.

The rearrangement uses TRBV30 and TRBJ2-2, with 12 bases matching TRBD2. The CDR3 loop spans 16 amino acids. Germline CDR1 reads GTSNPN; CDR2 reads SVGIG (reference sequence). V was clipped by 5 bases and J by 3 bases; unmatched bases: 7. The CDR3 coding sequence is TGTGCCTGGGGGGCTAGCGGGAGGGTCCACACCGGGGAGCTGTTTTTT. It yields the protein CAWGASGRVHTGELFF.

This chain connects TRBV28 to TRBJ1-4; 10 bases are a match to TRBD1. The CDR3 runs 15 residues. Trimming took 6 bases from V and 4 from J; bases not matched to a gene: 5. The germline CDR1 and CDR2 sequences are MDHEN and SYDVKM. The CDR3 nucleotides are TGTGCCAGCAGGCAGACAGGGGGCGGTAATGAAAAACTGTTTTTT. Translating gives CASRQTGGGNEKLFF.

The chain combines TRBV19 with TRBJ1-5, with 7 positions matching TRBD1. Germline trimming cut 6 bases from V and 0 bases from J; bases unmatched to any gene: 14. In germline, CDR1 is LNHDA, CDR2 SQIVND (reference sequence). The CDR3 runs 18 residues. CDR3 region: CASSRTGSDVYSNQPQHF. The CDR3, as DNA: TGTGCCAGTAGCCGGACAGGTAGCGATGTGTATAGCAATCAGCCCCAGCATTTT.

The chain has TRBV18 and TRBJ1-4; TRBD1 agrees at 11 bases. This CDR3 has 15 amino acids. J was trimmed by 8 bases and V by 3 bases; bases with no gene match: 5. The germline gives CDR1 KGHSH, CDR2 LQKENI. CDR3 loop: CASSPPGQGEEKLFF. The CDR3 nucleotides are TGTGCCAGCTCACCTCCGGGACAGGGGGAGGAAAAACTGTTTTTT. The full variable domain, with the rest looked up from reference TRBV18 and TRBJ1-4, is NAGVMQNPRHLVRRRGQEARLRCSPMKGHSHVYWYRQLPEEGLKFMVYLQKENIIDESGMPKERFSAEFPKEGPSILRIQQVVRGDSAAYFCASSPPGQGEEKLFFGSGTQLSVL.

The chain is built from TRBV10-3 and TRBJ2-7; TRBD2 matches 9 bases. CDR3 length equals 17 residues. CDR1 is ENHRY and CDR2 is SYGVKD in the germline V gene. The trim removed 4 bases at V and 5 bases at J, leaving 15 bases unmatched. The CDR3 loop is CAISASSGTPLIDEQYF. CDR3 sequence (DNA): TGTGCCATCAGTGCTTCTAGCGGGACCCCTCTTATCGACGAGCAGTACTTC.

The chain uses TRBV5-4 and TRBJ1-3; D is unresolved. The germline V gene has CDR1 SGHNT and CDR2 YYREEE (reference sequence). This CDR3 comprises 12 residues. V lost 4 bases and J lost 6, with 8 bases in between. CDR3 nucleotide sequence: TGTGCCAGCAGCGGGAGCAAAAACACCATATATTTT. Translating gives CASSGSKNTIYF.

The rearrangement uses TRBV6-1 and TRBJ2-1; 7 bases are shared with TRBD2. CDR3 length: 12 residues. Germline V gene lookup returns CDR1 MNHNS and CDR2 SASEGT. J was trimmed by 8 bases and V by 6 bases; bases with no gene match: 4. The CDR3 nucleotides are TGTGCCAGCAGACTAGCGTTTGATGAGCAGTTCTTC. It yields the protein CASRLAFDEQFF.

The chain uses TRBV19 and TRBJ2-7; 7 bases fit TRBD1. Germline assignment: CDR1 LNHDA and CDR2 SQIVND (reference sequence). With 0 bases clipped from V and 2 bases from J, the junction kept 10 bases outside the gene matches. The CDR3 runs to 17 residues. CDR3 sequence reads: CASSIDLSVGTAYEQYF. The DNA for the CDR3 is TGTGCCAGTAGTATAGATCTATCGGTGGGGACAGCCTACGAGCAGTACTTC.

This clone was recorded a few times. The chain employs TRBV7-9 and TRBJ1-1; the D gene is possibly TRBD1 (5 bases). The CDR3 runs to 15 residues. V lost 5 bases and J lost 1, with 14 bases in between. CDR1 and CDR2 from the germline V gene are SEHNR and FQNEAQ (reference sequence). DNA for the CDR3: TGTGCCAGCAGCCCGGGGGGGTATCCGAACACTGAAGCTTTCTTT. It encodes CASSPGGYPNTEAFF.

The rearrangement uses TRBV19 and TRBJ1-5; TRBD1 matches 8 bases. This CDR3 contains 16 residues. V trimming: 1 base; J trimming: 1 base; junction bases outside the gene matches: 3. In germline, CDR1 is LNHDA, CDR2 SQIVND (reference sequence). Here the CDR3 reads CASSIGTGPSNQPQHF. The CDR3 coding sequence is TGTGCCAGTAGTATAGGGACAGGGCCGAGCAATCAGCCCCAGCATTTT.

The genes are TRBV5-4 and TRBJ2-5; a possible D gene is TRBD1 (5 bases). CDR1 is SGHNT and CDR2 is YYREEE in the germline V gene (reference sequence). Trimming removed 0 bases from V and 4 bases from J, with 13 bases in between. The CDR3 is 15 amino acids. Written as DNA, the CDR3 is TGTGCCAGCAGCTTGGGGCTGCCGCAGGGAGAGACCCAGTACTTC. Protein: CASSLGLPQGETQYF.

The V call is TRBV30, the J call TRBJ1-2, with 10 bases lining up with TRBD1. From germline, CDR1 is GTSNPN and CDR2 SVGIG (reference sequence). The V gene end was trimmed by 1 base and the J gene end by 5 bases; junction bases not matched to a gene: 7. There are 15 residues in the CDR3. As DNA, the CDR3 is TGTGCCTGGAGTGAGGGACAGGGGCGGTCTTATGGCTACACCTTC. It translates to CAWSEGQGRSYGYTF.

The rearrangement uses TRBV11-2 and TRBJ2-7, with 8 bases aligning to TRBD2. Trimming removed 0 bases from V and 3 bases from J; junction bases left unmatched: 7. The germline V gene has CDR1 SGHAT and CDR2 FQNNGV. This CDR3 has 16 residues. The CDR3 region is CASSLDPGGRGYEQYF. CDR3 bases: TGTGCCAGCAGCTTAGACCCGGGAGGGCGGGGCTACGAGCAGTACTTC.

This clone was picked up a small number of times. The chain has TRBV10-3 and TRBJ1-1; 8 bases map to TRBD1. This CDR3 region has 16 residues. V lost 3 bases to trimming and J lost 1 base; unmatched junction nucleotides: 7. The germline V gene encodes CDR1 ENHRY and CDR2 SYGVKD. CDR3 protein: CAISEMDRAANTEAFF. The CDR3 DNA sequence: TGTGCCATCAGTGAAATGGACAGGGCGGCGAACACTGAAGCTTTCTTT.

The V and J genes are TRBV5-1 and TRBJ2-5; 7 nucleotides match TRBD1. CDR3 length: 13 amino acids. Per germline, CDR1 SGHRS and CDR2 YFSETQ. The trim removed 0 bases at V and 4 bases at J, leaving 0 bases unmatched. CDR3 bases: TGCGCCAGCAGCTTGGGACAGGGAGAGACCCAGTACTTC. This translates into CASSLGQGETQYF.

The chain uses TRBV5-1 and TRBJ2-6; 9 positions agree with TRBD1. The length of the CDR3 is 18 residues. V lost 0 bases to trimming and J lost 2 bases; unmatched junction nucleotides: 6. Germline V lookup: CDR1 SGHRS, CDR2 YFSETQ. The CDR3 bases are TGCGCCAGCAGCTTGGAAGGGACAGGGCTTACTGGGGCCAACGTCCTGACTTTC. Its translation: CASSLEGTGLTGANVLTF.

This clone is a singleton in its sample. J is TRBJ2-5 and V is TRBV5-1, with a possible D match to TRBD2 (6 bases). Looked up from germline, CDR1 is SGHRS and CDR2 is YFSETQ. V dropped 3 bases and J dropped 5 bases, with 23 bases sitting between them. The CDR3 is 17 amino acids. CDR3 region: CASSSLLGREGKETQYF. The CDR3 DNA is TGCGCCAGCAGCTCCCTCCTAGGGCGGGAAGGAAAGGAGACCCAGTACTTC.

The gene calls are TRBV7-3 and TRBJ2-5; TRBD1 aligns across 9 bases. J lost 2 bases, V lost 1 base, and 5 bases had no gene match. The germline gives CDR1 SGHTA, CDR2 FQGTGA. The CDR3 length is 16 residues. CDR3 loop: CASSLIGDRGQETQYF. In DNA form, the CDR3 reads TGTGCCAGCAGCTTAATTGGAGACAGGGGGCAAGAGACCCAGTACTTC.